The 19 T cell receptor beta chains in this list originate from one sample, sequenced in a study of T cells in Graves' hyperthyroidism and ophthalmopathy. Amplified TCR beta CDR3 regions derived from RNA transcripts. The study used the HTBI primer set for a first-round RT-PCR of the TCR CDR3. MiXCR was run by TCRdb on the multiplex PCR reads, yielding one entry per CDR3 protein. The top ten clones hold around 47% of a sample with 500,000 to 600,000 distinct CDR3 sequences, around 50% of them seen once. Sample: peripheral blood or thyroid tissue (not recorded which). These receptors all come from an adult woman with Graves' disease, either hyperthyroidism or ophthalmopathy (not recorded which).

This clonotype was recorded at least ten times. The chain's CDR3 is CSVLQGNYGYTF. The CDR3 bases are TGCAGCGTTTTACAGGGGAACTATGGCTACACCTTC. V usage is TRBV29-1 and J usage is TRBJ1-2, with 7 bases identical to TRBD1. The germline gives CDR1 SQVTM, CDR2 ANQGSEA. CDR3 length equals 12 residues. V dropped 5 bases and J dropped 2; count of bases not matched to a gene: 2.

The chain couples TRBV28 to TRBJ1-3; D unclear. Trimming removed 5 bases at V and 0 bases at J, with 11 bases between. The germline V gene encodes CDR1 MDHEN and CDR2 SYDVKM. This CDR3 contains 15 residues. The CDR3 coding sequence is TGTGCCAGCAGTACTGCACGAGACTCTGGAAACACCATATATTTT. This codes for CASSTARDSGNTIYF.

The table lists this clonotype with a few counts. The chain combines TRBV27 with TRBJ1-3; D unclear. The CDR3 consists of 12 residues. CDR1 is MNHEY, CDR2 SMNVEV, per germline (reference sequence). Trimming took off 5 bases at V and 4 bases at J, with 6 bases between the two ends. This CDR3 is CASSDLGNTIYF. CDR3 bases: TGTGCCAGCAGTGATTTAGGAAACACCATATATTTT.

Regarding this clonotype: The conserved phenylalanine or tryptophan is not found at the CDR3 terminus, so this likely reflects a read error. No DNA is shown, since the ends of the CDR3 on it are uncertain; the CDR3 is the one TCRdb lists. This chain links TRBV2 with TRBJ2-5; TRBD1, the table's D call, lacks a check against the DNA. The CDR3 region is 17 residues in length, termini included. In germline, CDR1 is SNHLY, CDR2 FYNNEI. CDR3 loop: CASSEAPDRGYGYTFGS.

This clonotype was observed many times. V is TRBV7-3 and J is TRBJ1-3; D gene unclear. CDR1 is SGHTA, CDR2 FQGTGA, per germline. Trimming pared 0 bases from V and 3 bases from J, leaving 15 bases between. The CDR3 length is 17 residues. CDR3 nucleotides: TGTGCCAGCAGCTTAACGGGAGGAGCCAAGGGTGGAAACACCATATATTTT. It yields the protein CASSLTGGAKGGNTIYF.

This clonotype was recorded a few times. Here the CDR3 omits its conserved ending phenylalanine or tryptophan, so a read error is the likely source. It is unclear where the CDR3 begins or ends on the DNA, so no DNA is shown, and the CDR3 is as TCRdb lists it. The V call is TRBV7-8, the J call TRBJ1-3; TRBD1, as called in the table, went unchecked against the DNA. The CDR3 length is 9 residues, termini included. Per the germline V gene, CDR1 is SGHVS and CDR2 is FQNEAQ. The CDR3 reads CASSLVGGS.

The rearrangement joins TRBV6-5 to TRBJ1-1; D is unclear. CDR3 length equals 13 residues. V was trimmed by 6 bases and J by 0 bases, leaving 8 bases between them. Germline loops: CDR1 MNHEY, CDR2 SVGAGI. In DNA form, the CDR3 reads TGTGCCAGCAGATGGGCGCTGAACACTGAAGCTTTCTTT. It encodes CASRWALNTEAFF.

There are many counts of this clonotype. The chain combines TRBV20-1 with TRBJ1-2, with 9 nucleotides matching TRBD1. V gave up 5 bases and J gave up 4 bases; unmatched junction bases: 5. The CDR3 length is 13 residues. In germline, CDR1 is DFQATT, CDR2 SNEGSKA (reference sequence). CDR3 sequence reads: CSAPETGGYGYTF. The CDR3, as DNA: TGCAGTGCTCCCGAGACAGGGGGCTATGGCTACACCTTC.

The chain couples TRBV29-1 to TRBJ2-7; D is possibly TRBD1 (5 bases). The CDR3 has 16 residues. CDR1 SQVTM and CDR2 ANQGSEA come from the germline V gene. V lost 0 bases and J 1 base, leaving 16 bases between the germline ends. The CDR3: CSVEDYASDSSYEQYF. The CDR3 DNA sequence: TGCAGCGTTGAAGACTACGCCTCCGACAGTTCCTACGAGCAGTACTTC.

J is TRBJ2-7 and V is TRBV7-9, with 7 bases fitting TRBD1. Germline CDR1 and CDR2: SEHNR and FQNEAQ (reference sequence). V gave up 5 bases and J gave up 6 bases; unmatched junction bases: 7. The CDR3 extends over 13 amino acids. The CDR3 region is CASSTDRLAEQYF. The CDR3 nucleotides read TGTGCCAGCAGCACGGACAGGCTAGCCGAGCAGTACTTC.

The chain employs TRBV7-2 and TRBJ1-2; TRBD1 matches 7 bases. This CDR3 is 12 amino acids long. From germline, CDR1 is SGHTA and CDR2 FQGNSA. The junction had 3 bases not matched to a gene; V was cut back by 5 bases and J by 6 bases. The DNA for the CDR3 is TGTGCCAGCAGCGCAGGGGGGGATGGCTACACCTTC. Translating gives CASSAGGDGYTF.

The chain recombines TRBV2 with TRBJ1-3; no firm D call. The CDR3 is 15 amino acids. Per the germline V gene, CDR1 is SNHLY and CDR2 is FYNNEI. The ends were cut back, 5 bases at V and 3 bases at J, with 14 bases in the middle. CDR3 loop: CASSFTGISGNTIYF. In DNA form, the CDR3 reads TGTGCCAGCAGTTTTACGGGTATCAGTGGAAACACCATATATTTT.

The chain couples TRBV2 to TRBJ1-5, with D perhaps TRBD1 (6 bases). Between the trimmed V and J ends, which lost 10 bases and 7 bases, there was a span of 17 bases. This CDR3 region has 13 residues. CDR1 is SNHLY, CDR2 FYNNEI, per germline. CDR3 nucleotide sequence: TGTGCCACCGGTGAAACAGGGTTACAGCCCCAGCATTTT. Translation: CATGETGLQPQHF.

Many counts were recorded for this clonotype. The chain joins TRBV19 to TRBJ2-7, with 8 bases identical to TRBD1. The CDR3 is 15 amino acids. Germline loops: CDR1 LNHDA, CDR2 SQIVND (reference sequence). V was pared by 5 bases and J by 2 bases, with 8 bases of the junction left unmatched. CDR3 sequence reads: CASSPRTGWTYEQYF. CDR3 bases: TGTGCCAGTAGTCCCAGGACAGGGTGGACCTACGAGCAGTACTTC.

The chain's CDR3 is CASSRQGAWNTEAFF. Written as DNA, the CDR3 is TGTGCCAGCAGCCGACAGGGGGCATGGAACACTGAAGCTTTCTTT. The chain has TRBV7-9 and TRBJ1-1; 10 nucleotides agree with TRBD1. There are 15 residues in the CDR3. The V segment lost 5 bases and the J segment 1 base; nucleotides outside the gene matches: 4. The germline V gene encodes CDR1 SEHNR and CDR2 FQNEAQ (reference sequence).

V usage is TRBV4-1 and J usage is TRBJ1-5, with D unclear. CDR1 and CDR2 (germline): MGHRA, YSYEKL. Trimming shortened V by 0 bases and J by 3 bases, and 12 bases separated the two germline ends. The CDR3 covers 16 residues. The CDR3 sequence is CASSQEGASTNQPQHF. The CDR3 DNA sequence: TGCGCCAGCAGCCAAGAAGGTGCGTCAACCAATCAGCCCCAGCATTTT.

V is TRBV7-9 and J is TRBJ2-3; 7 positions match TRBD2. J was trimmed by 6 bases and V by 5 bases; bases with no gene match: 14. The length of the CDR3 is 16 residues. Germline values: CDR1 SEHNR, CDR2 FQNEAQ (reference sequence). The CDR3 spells CASSQRAGVTGDTQYF. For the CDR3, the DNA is TGTGCCAGCAGCCAGCGGGCGGGAGTGACGGGTGATACGCAGTATTTT.

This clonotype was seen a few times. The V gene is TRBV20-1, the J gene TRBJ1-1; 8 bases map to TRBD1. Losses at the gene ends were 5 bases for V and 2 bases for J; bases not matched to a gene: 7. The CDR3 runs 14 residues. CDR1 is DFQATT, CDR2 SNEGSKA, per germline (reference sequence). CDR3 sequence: CSAEAGTGNTEAFF. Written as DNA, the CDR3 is TGCAGTGCTGAGGCCGGGACAGGTAACACTGAAGCTTTCTTT.

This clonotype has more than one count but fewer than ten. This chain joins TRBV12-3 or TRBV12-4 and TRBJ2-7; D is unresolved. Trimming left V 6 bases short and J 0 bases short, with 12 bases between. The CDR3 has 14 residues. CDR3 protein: CASRRTPDSYEQYF. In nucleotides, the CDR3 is TGTGCCAGCAGGCGGACGCCGGACTCCTACGAGCAGTACTTC.